The T cell receptor (beta chain) described here comes from a study of prognosis after radiotherapy for stage I lung cancer. Study-level information: Patient ages ran from about 50 to 95, with a median of approximately 69 years, and the group had about a dozen men and about six women. The tumors were adenocarcinoma in eleven to twelve patients (squamous cell carcinoma in more than five). Delivery of radiotherapy was by SBRT in 3 to 5 fractions at a biologically effective dose of at least 100 Gy.

This clonotype was picked up many times. Amplification of the TCR beta CDR3 (from genomic DNA) was done by two-round multiplex PCR. The use of primers specific to each TRBV and TRBJ gene characterized first-round PCR. Using its own MiXCR run on the multiplex PCR reads, TCRdb lists one record per CDR3 protein. The sample yields just under 20,000 distinct CDR3 sequences, about a quarter seen once. The CDR3 covers 13 residues. Trimming took off 7 bases at V and 2 bases at J, with 11 bases between the two ends. Per germline, CDR1 SNHLY and CDR2 FYNNEI. The TCR was taken from a donor older than 45 with non-small cell lung cancer. The chain carries TRBV2 and TRBJ1-2; D is uncertain. Specimen: PBMCs, collected before or after stereotactic body radiation therapy (not recorded which). CDR3 region: CASMAGQNYGYTF. Written as DNA, the CDR3 is TGTGCCAGCATGGCAGGTCAGAACTATGGCTACACCTTC.